Presented here are 4 T cell receptor beta chains from one specimen sequenced in a study of blood T cell repertoires in COVID-19 (dated by TCRdb to the early 2020s). Libraries were made using the immunoSEQ multiplex PCR assay. The table comes from immuneACCESS by way of TCRdb, which keeps in-frame sequences with V and J called. Part of the clones is missing from these tables; in studies checked, under half for an unresolved V gene and the rest for unknown reasons. Recorded for this sample are 310,000 or so clones; around 92% of them occurred a single time. The ten largest make up roughly 6.5% of the sample. The source material was peripheral blood. The receptors originated from a man in his late teens or twenties who had recovered from COVID-19.

There are many counts of this clone. The sample carries other DNA sequences with the same CDR3. V usage is TRBV5-4 and J usage is TRBJ2-7; the D gene is possibly TRBD1 (5 bases). Trimming took 1 base from V and 4 from J, leaving 6 bases between them. CDR1 and CDR2 from the germline V gene are SGHNT and YYREEE (reference sequence). The CDR3 sequence is 12 residues long. CDR3 amino acids: CASSLKGYEQYF. The CDR3 nucleotides read TGTGCCAGCAGCTTGAAGGGGTACGAGCAGTACTTC.

The rearrangement joins TRBV29-1 to TRBJ2-7; D not certain. With 5 bases removed from V and 0 bases from J, the gap between germline ends came to 5 bases. This CDR3 is built from 11 residues. The germline V gene has CDR1 SQVTM and CDR2 ANQGSEA. The CDR3 bases are TGCAGCGTTCTAGGCTCCTACGAGCAGTACTTC. Translating it yields CSVLGSYEQYF.

V gene TRBV3-1 (or the pseudogene TRBV3-2) combines with J gene TRBJ1-1; 8 positions agree with TRBD1. CDR3 size: 14 residues. The germline V gene encodes CDR1 LGHDT and CDR2 YNNKEL (reference sequence). V gave up 4 bases and J gave up 7 bases; unmatched junction bases: 8. The CDR3 protein is CASSLQDRGDEAFF. The CDR3 DNA reads as TGTGCCAGCAGCCTTCAAGACAGGGGCGATGAAGCTTTCTTT.

This rearrangement joins TRBV4-3 to TRBJ2-7, with 10 bases identical to TRBD1. V gave up 3 bases and J gave up 4 bases; unmatched junction bases: 3. The CDR3 consists of 14 residues. Germline V CDR1 and CDR2: LGHNA, YSLEER. The CDR3 reads CASSHRTGGYEQYF. The CDR3 bases are TGCGCCAGCAGCCACCGGACAGGGGGTTACGAGCAGTACTTC.